The present T cell receptor (beta chain) was sequenced within a study of Ad26.COV2.S vaccination and SARS-CoV-2 variants. Study at large: A participant enrolled in the COV1001 Ad26.COV2.S trial arm provided the sample. Intramuscular Ad26.COV2.S doses were given once or twice, 56 days apart.

Sequencing was performed with immunoSEQ multiplex PCR; in TCRdb, only in-frame clones are kept and a portion is missing. Here the sample spans 300,000 to 450,000 clones, 70% to 90% being singletons. V lost 6 bases and J lost 5; bases outside the gene matches: 3. This CDR3 has 12 amino acids. Remarks on this clone: Its antigen is not identified.

Treatment of the sample: 15 to 20 received Ad26.COV2.S at low or high dose, single or two shots; 5 received placebo; per-sample allocation not given. Samples analyzed were those drawn on day 63 after the first vaccine or placebo injection. An 18-55-year-old adult in Boston served as donor. General study points: Non-spike TCR breadth did not differ much between vaccine and placebo recipients.

The clonotype was recovered from a person aged 18-65 years who received the Ad26.COV2.S COVID-19 vaccine or a placebo. The specimen comprised peripheral blood, sampled in a trial of Ad26.COV2.S vaccine versus placebo. The rearrangement uses TRBV12-3 or TRBV12-4 and TRBJ2-5, with 7 bases fitting TRBD1. CDR3 bases: TGTGCCAGCAGCCAGACAGGGGAGACCCAGTACTTC. This gives the protein CASSQTGETQYF.